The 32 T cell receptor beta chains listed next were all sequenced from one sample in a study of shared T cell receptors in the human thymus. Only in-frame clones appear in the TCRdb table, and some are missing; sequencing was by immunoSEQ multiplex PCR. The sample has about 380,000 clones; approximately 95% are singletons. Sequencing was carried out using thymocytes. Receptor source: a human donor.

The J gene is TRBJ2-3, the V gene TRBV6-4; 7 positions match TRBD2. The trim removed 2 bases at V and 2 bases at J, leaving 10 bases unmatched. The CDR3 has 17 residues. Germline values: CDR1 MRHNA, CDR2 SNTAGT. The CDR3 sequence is CASSDTDSSGDTDTQYF. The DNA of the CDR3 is TGTGCCAGCAGTGACACAGATTCTAGCGGCGACACAGATACGCAGTATTTT.

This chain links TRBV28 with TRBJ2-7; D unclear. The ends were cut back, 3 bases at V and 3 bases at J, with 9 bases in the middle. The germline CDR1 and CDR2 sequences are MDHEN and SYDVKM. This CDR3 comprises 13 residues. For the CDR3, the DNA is TGTGCCAGCAGTTTTCGGGCGAGCTACGAGCAGTACTTC. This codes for CASSFRASYEQYF. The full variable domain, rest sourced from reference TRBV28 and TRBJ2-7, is DVKVTQSSRYLVKRTGEKVFLECVQDMDHENMFWYRQDPGLGLRLIYFSYDVKMKEKGDIPEGYSVSREKKERFSLILESASTNQTSMYLCASSFRASYEQYFGPGTRLTVT.

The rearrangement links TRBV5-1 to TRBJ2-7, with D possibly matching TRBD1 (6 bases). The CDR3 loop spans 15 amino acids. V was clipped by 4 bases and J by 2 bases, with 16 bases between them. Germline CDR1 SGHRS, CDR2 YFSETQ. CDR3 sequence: CASSPPPGTPYEQYF. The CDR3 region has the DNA TGCGCCAGCAGCCCGCCACCCGGGACACCCTACGAGCAGTACTTC.

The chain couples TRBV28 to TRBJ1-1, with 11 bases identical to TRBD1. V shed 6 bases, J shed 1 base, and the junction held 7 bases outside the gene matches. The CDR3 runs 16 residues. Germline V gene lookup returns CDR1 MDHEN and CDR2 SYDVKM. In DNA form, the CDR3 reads TGTGCCAGCAGACCTGGACAGGGGGCGCAGAACACTGAAGCTTTCTTT. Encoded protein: CASRPGQGAQNTEAFF.

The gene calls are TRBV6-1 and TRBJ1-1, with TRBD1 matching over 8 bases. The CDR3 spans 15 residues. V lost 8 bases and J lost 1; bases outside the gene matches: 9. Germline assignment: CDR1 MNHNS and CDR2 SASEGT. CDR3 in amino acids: CASSPPGQENTEAFF. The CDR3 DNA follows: TGTGCCAGCTCTCCACCGGGACAGGAGAACACTGAAGCTTTCTTT.

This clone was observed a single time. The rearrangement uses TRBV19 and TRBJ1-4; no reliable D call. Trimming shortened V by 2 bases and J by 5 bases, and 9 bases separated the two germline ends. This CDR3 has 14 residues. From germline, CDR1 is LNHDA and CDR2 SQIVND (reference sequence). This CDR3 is CASSIHRTNEKLFF. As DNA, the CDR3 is TGTGCCAGTAGTATACATAGGACCAATGAAAAACTGTTTTTT.

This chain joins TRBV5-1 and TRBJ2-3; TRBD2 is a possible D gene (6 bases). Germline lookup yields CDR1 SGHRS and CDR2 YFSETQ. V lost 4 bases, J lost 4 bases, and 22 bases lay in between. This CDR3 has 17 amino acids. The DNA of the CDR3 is TGCGCCAGCAGCCGGGAGAGTTTGGGTCCCAGGGCAGATACGCAGTATTTT. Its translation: CASSRESLGPRADTQYF.

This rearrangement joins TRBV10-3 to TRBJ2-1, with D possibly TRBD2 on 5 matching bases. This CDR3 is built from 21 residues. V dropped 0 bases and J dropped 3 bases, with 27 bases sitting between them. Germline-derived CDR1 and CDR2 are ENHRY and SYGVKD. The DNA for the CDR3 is TGTGCCATCAGTGAGTCCCAACACGGGATGACCCCGGGATCTCACTACAATGAGCAGTTCTTC. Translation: CAISESQHGMTPGSHYNEQFF.

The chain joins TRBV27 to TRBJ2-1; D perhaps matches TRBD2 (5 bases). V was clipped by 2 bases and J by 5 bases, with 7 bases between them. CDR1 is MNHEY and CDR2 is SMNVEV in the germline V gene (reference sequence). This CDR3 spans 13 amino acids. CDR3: CASSLGEHNEQFF. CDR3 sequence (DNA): TGTGCCAGCAGTTTAGGGGAGCACAATGAGCAGTTCTTC.

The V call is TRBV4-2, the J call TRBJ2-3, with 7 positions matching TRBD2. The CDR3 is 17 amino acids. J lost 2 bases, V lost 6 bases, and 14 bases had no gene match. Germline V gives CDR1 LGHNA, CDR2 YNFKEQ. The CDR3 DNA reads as TGTGCCAGCAGTTACGTGGGGCCTCTAGCGGCCACAGATACGCAGTATTTT. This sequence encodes CASSYVGPLAATDTQYF.

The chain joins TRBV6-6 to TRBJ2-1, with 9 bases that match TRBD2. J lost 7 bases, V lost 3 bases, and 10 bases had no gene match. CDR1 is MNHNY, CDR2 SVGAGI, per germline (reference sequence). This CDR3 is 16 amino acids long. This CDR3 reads CASSYTEREVLNEQFF. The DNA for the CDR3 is TGTGCCAGCAGTTATACCGAGCGGGAGGTTCTTAATGAGCAGTTCTTC.

The CDR3: CASSDRWALNSPLHF. In DNA, the CDR3 is TGTGCCAGCAGCGACCGATGGGCCCTTAATTCACCCCTCCACTTT. The genes are TRBV14 and TRBJ1-6; D remains ambiguous. CDR3 length: 15 residues. Germline-derived CDR1 and CDR2 are SGHDN and FVKESK. V was shortened by 5 bases and J by 6 bases, with 14 bases between the two germline ends.

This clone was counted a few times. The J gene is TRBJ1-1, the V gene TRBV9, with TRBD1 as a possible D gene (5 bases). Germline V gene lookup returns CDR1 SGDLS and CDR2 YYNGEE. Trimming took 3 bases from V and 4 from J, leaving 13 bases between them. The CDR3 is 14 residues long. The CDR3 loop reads CASSDSAGLTEAFF. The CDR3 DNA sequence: TGTGCCAGCAGCGATTCGGCAGGGCTCACTGAAGCTTTCTTT.

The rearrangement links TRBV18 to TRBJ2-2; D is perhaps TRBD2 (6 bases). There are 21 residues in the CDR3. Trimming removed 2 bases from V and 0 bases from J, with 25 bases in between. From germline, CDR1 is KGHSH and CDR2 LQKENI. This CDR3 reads CASSPNPRRGEGRANTGELFF. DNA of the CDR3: TGTGCCAGCTCACCAAACCCTAGGAGGGGTGAGGGGAGAGCGAACACCGGGGAGCTGTTTTTT.

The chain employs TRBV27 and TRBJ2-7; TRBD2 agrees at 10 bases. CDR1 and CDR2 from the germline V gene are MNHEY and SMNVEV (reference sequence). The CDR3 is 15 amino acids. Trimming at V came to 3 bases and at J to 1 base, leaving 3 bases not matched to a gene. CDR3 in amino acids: CASSLTSGSSYEQYF. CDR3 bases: TGTGCCAGCAGTTTGACTAGCGGGTCTTCCTACGAGCAGTACTTC.

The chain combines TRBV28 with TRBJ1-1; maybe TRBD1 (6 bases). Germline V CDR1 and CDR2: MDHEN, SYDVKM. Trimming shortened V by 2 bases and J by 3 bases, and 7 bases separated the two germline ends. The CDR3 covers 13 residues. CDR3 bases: TGTGCCAGCAGTTTACAGGGGTACACTGAAGCTTTCTTT. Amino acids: CASSLQGYTEAFF.

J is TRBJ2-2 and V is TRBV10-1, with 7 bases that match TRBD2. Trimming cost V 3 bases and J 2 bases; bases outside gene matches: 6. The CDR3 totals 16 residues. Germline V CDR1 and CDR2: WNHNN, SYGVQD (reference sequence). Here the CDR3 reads CASSESGRVNTGELFF. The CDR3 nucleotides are TGCGCCAGCAGTGAAAGTGGGAGGGTAAACACCGGGGAGCTGTTTTTT.

Here the CDR3 DNA reads TGTGCCAGCAGCCAAGATAATGGGGGAGGGGGCGGGTACCAAGAGACCCAGTACTTC. Protein sequence: CASSQDNGGGGGYQETQYF. This chain connects TRBV14 to TRBJ2-5; either TRBD1 or TRBD2 may fit D (7 bases each). The ends were cut back, 0 bases at V and 0 bases at J, with 20 bases in the middle. CDR3 length: 19 residues. Germline V CDR1 and CDR2: SGHDN, FVKESK.

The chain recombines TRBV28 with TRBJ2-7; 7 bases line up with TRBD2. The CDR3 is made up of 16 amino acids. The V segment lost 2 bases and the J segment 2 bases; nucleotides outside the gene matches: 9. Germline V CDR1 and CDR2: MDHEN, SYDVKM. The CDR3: CASSLGPRGGPYEQYF. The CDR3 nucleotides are TGTGCCAGCAGTTTAGGACCCCGCGGGGGTCCCTACGAGCAGTACTTC.

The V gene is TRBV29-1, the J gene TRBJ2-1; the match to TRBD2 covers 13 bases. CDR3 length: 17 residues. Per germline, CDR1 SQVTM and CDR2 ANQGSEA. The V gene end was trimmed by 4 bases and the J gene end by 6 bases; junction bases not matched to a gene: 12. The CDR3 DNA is TGCAGCGTTGCCCTACTAGCGGGAGGGCCGTCGGGCAATGAGCAGTTCTTC. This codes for CSVALLAGGPSGNEQFF.

The CDR3 spells CASRIRRWVAHHRGEQYF. CDR3 bases: TGTGCCAGCAGGATCCGCCGTTGGGTGGCTCACCACCGAGGCGAGCAGTACTTC. V gene TRBV28 combines with J gene TRBJ2-7; no reliable D call. This CDR3 has 18 residues. V lost 6 bases to trimming and J lost 6 bases, with 30 bases between them. Germline CDR1 and CDR2: MDHEN and SYDVKM.

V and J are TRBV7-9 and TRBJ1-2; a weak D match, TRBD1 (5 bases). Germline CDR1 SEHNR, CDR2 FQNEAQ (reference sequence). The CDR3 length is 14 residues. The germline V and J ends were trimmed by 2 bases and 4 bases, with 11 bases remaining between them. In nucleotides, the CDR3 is TGTGCCAGCAGCTTACGGGGGGAGGGCTATGGCTACACCTTC. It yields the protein CASSLRGEGYGYTF.

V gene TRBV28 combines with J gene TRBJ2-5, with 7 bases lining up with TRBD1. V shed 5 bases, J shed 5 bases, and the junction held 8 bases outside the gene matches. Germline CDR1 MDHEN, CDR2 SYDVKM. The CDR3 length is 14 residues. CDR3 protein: CASSTTGWEETQYF. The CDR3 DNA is TGTGCCAGCAGTACGACAGGGTGGGAGGAGACCCAGTACTTC.

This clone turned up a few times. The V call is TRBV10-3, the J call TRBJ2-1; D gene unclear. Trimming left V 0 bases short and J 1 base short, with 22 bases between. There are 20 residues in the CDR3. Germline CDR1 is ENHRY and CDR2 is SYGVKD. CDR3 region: CAISESDPKLEHGSYNEQFF. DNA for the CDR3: TGTGCCATCAGTGAGTCGGATCCCAAACTGGAGCATGGGTCCTACAATGAGCAGTTCTTC.

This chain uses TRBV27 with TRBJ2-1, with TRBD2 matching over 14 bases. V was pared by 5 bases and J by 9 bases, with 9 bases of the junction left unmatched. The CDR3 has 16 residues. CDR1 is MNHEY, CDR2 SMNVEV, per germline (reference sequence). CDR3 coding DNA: TGTGCCAGCAGTGCCCGACTAGCGGGAGGGCCGGGTGAGCAGTTCTTC. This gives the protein CASSARLAGGPGEQFF.

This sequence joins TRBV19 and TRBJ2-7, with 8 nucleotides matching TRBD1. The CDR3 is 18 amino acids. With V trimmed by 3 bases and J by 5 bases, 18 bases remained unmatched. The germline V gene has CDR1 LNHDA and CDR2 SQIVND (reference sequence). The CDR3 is CASSIRAYDRGRKDEQYF. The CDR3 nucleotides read TGTGCCAGTAGTATTCGGGCTTATGACAGGGGACGGAAGGACGAGCAGTACTTC. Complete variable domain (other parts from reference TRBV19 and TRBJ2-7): DGGITQSPKYLFRKEGQNVTLSCEQNLNHDAMYWYRQDPGQGLRLIYYSQIVNDFQKGDIAEGYSVSREKKESFPLTVTSAQKNPTAFYLCASSIRAYDRGRKDEQYFGPGTRLTVT.

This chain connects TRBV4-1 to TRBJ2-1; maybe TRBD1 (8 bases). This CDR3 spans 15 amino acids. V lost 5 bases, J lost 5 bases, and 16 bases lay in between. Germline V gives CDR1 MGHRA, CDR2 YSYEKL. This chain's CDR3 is CASSLQGGHHNEQFF. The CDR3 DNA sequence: TGCGCCAGCAGCTTACAGGGGGGGCACCACAATGAGCAGTTCTTC.

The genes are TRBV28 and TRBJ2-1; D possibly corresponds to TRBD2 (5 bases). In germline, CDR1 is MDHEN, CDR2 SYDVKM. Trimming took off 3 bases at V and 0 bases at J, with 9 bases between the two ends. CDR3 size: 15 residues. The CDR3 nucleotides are TGTGCCAGCAGTTTGATTGAGGGCTCCTACAATGAGCAGTTCTTC. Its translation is CASSLIEGSYNEQFF.

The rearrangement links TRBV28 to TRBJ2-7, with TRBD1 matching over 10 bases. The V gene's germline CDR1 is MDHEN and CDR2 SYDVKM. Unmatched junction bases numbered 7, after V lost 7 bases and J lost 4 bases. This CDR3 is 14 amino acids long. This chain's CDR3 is CASTSGTGVYEQYF. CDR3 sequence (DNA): TGTGCCAGCACTTCCGGGACAGGGGTTTACGAGCAGTACTTC.

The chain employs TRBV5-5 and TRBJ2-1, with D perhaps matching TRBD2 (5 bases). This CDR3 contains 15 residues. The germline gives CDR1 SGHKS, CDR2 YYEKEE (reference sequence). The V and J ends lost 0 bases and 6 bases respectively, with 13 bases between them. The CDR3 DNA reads TGTGCCAGCAGCTTGGGAATAGCGCCTCGCAATGAGCAGTTCTTC. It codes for CASSLGIAPRNEQFF.

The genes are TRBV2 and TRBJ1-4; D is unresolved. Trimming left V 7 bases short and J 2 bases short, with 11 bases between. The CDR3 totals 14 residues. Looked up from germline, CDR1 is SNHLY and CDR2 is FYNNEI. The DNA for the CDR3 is TGTGCCAGCAAAAACAGCTACACTAATGAAAAACTGTTTTTT. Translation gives CASKNSYTNEKLFF.

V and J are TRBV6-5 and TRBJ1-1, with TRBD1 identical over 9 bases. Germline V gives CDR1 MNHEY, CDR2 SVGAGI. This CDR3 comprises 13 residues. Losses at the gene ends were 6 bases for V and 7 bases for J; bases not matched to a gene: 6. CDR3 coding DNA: TGTGCCAGCAGACCACAGGGGGCGGGTGAAGCTTTCTTT. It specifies CASRPQGAGEAFF.